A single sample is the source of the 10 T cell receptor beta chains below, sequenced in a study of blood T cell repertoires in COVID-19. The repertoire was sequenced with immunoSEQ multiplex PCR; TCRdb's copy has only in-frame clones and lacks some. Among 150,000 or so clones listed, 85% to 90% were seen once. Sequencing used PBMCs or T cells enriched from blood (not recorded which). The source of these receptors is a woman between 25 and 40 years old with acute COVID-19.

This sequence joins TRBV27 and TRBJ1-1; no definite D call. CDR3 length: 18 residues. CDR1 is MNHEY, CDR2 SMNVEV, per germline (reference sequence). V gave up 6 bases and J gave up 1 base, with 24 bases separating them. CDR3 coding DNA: TGTGCCAGCAGACCCAACAGTTTAACCGGGAGCTGGAACACTGAAGCTTTCTTT. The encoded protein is CASRPNSLTGSWNTEAFF.

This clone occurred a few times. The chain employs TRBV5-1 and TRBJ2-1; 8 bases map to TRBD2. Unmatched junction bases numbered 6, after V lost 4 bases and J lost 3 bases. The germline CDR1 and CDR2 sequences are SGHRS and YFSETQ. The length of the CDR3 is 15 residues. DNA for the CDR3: TGCGCCAGCAGCCTTACTAGCGGAGACTACAATGAGCAGTTCTTC. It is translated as CASSLTSGDYNEQFF.

CDR3 sequence: CASSEEGVGTEAFF. CDR3 DNA: TGCGCCAGCAGCGAGGAAGGGGTAGGGACTGAAGCTTTCTTT. The rearrangement uses TRBV5-1 and TRBJ1-1; a possible D gene is TRBD1 (5 bases). CDR1 is SGHRS and CDR2 is YFSETQ in the germline V gene. The CDR3 has 14 amino acids. Trimming pared 4 bases from V and 5 bases from J, leaving 15 bases between.

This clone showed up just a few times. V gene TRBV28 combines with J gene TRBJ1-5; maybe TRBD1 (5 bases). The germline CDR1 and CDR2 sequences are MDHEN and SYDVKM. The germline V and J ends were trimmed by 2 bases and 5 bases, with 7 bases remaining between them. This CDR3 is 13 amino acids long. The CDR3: CASSLVGDQPQHF. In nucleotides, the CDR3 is TGTGCCAGCAGTTTAGTAGGGGATCAGCCCCAGCATTTT.

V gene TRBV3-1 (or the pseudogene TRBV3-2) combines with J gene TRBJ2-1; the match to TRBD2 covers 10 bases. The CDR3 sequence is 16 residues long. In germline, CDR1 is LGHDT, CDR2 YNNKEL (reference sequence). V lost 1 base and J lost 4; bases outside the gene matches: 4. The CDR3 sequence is CASSQAGTSVYNEQFF. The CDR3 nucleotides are TGTGCCAGCAGCCAAGCCGGGACTAGCGTATACAATGAGCAGTTCTTC.

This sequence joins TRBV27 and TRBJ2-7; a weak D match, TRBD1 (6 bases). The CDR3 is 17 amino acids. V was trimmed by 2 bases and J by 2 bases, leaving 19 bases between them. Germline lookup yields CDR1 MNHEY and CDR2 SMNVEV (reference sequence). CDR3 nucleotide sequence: TGTGCCAGCAGTTTAAGACAACGAGGGGGTGTTACCTACGAGCAGTACTTC. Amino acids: CASSLRQRGGVTYEQYF.

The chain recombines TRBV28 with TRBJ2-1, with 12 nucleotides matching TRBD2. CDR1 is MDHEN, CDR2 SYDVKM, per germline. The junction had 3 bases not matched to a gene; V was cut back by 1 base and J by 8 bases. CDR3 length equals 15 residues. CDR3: CASSLLTSGSHEQFF. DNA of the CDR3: TGTGCCAGCAGTTTATTGACTAGCGGGAGTCATGAGCAGTTCTTC.

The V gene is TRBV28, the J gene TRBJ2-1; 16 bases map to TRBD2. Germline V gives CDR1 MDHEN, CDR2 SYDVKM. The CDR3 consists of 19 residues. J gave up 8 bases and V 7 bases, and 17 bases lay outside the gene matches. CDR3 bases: TGTGCCAGCAAAAGTTCTTCGGGACTAGCGGGAGGGAAGGTATATGAGCAGTTCTTC. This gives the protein CASKSSSGLAGGKVYEQFF.

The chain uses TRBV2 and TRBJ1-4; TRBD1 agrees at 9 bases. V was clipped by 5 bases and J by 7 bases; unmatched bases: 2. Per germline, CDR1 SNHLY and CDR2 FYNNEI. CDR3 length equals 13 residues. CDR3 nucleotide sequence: TGTGCCAGCAGTTGGACAGGGGCTGAAAAACTGTTTTTT. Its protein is CASSWTGAEKLFF.

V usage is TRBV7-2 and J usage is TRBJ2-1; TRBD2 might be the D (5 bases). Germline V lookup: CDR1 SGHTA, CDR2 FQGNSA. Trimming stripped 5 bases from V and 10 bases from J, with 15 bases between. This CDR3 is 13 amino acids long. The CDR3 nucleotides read TGTGCCAGCAGCCCAGCCGCCGGGGTAGAGCAGTTCTTC. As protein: CASSPAAGVEQFF.